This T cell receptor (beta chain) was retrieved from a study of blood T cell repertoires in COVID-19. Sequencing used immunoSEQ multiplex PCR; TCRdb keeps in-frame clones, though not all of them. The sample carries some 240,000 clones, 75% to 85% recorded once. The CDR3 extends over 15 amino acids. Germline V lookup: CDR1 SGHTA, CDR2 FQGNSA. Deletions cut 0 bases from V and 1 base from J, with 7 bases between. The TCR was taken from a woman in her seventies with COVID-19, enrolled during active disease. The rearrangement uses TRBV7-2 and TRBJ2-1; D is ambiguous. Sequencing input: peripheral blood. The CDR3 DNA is TGTGCCAGCAGCTTAGCTGCGTCGTCCTACAATGAGCAGTTCTTC. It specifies CASSLAASSYNEQFF.